This TCR beta chain emerged from a study of blood T cells in healthy people across ages. Through a sample-barcoded 5' primer and a J-beta primer mix, a second PCR was run for roughly 6 to 12 cycles. A single record per CDR3 protein comes from TCRdb applying MiXCR to the 5' RACE reads. This sample carries approximately 780,000 distinct CDR3 sequences, 25% to 30% of them seen once, and the ten largest clones take about 3%. Study outcomes and limitations: Unsorted PBMCs blocked a conclusive comparison of naive and antigen-experienced cells. As age increased, TCR beta diversity per million T cells fell in a roughly linear fashion.

About this clonotype: The antigen is not known.

Per individual sample, total RNA of at least 5 micrograms was extracted. The sample also formed part of further work on T cells of mothers and their children.

This clonotype was obtained from a boy aged 5-17 years in good health. The specimen sequenced was blood.

In DNA form, the CDR3 reads TGTGCCAGCAGCTGGGACAGTACGGATGGCTACACCTTC. It specifies CASSWDSTDGYTF. V is TRBV11-2 and J is TRBJ1-2; 7 bases line up with TRBD1. The CDR3 has 13 residues. CDR1 and CDR2 (germline): SGHAT, FQNNGV. J was trimmed by 6 bases and V by 4 bases; bases with no gene match: 5. The variable domain in full, completed from reference TRBV11-2 and TRBJ1-2, reads EAGVAQSPRYKIIEKRQSVAFWCNPISGHATLYWYQQILGQGPKLLIQFQNNGVVDDSQLPKDRFSAERLKGVDSTLKIQPAKLEDSAVYLCASSWDSTDGYTFGSGTRLTVV.